These 18 T cell receptor beta chains came from one sample sequenced in a study of cytomegalovirus exposure and HLA in healthy donors. PCR used 60 Vbeta primers and 13 Jbeta primers. Generated by immunoSEQ multiplex PCR, the TCRdb table keeps only in-frame clones and is missing some. The table has about 130,000 clones, about two thirds seen once. Sequencing was done on a sample of PBMCs. The receptors derive from a man aged 25-45 years in good health and CMV-seronegative.

The sample holds one count of this clone. The V and J genes are TRBV7-2 and TRBJ1-2; D is perhaps TRBD1 (5 bases). Germline V gene lookup returns CDR1 SGHTA and CDR2 FQGNSA. The V end was cut by 5 bases, the J end by 1 base, with 17 bases between. The CDR3 totals 16 residues. DNA of the CDR3: TGTGCCAGCAGCCTTGACGGGACTCAGGTTAACTATGGCTACACCTTC. It is translated as CASSLDGTQVNYGYTF.

This chain links TRBV4-3 with TRBJ1-3; D call uncertain. The germline V gene has CDR1 LGHNA and CDR2 YSLEER. This CDR3 is 17 amino acids long. V was clipped by 0 bases and J by 0 bases, with 12 bases between them. CDR3 amino acids: CASSQDSHRYSGNTIYF. The CDR3 nucleotides read TGCGCCAGCAGCCAAGATAGTCACAGATACTCTGGAAACACCATATATTTT.

The rearrangement uses TRBV28 and TRBJ2-1; 8 bases fit TRBD1. The CDR3 contains 13 residues. The J segment lost 10 bases and the V segment lost 6 bases, leaving 8 bases of the junction unmatched. Germline values: CDR1 MDHEN, CDR2 SYDVKM. CDR3: CASSPRTGLEQFF. The CDR3 DNA sequence: TGTGCCAGCAGCCCCCGGACAGGGCTCGAGCAGTTCTTC.

This clone was picked up one time. The chain couples TRBV7-9 to TRBJ2-7, with 8 bases fitting TRBD1. Germline V gene data show CDR1 as SEHNR and CDR2 as FQNEAQ (reference sequence). CDR3 size: 15 residues. Trimming took 5 bases from V and 6 from J; bases not matched to a gene: 12. The CDR3 loop is CASSRRDRKRGEQYF. CDR3 coding DNA: TGTGCCAGCAGCAGACGGGACAGGAAAAGGGGCGAGCAGTACTTC.

The rearrangement joins TRBV5-1 to TRBJ2-2; 8 bases are shared with TRBD1. The CDR3 contains 16 residues. The trim removed 3 bases at V and 1 base at J, leaving 5 bases unmatched. Germline loops: CDR1 SGHRS, CDR2 YFSETQ. The CDR3 loop is CASSYEQGGNTGELFF. In nucleotides, the CDR3 is TGCGCCAGCAGCTATGAACAGGGGGGGAACACCGGGGAGCTGTTTTTT.

This clone was counted between two and nine times. The rearrangement uses TRBV6-5 and TRBJ1-2, with 7 nucleotides matching TRBD1. With V trimmed by 6 bases and J by 6 bases, 1 base remained unmatched. Germline CDR1 and CDR2: MNHEY and SVGAGI. This CDR3 is 11 amino acids long. CDR3 in DNA: TGTGCCAGCAGCAGGGGGAATGGCTACACCTTC. It is translated as CASSRGNGYTF.

The J gene is TRBJ2-3, the V gene TRBV10-3; weak D call: TRBD1 (7 bases). This CDR3 is 14 amino acids long. Germline V gene sequence: CDR1 ENHRY, CDR2 SYGVKD. With 4 bases removed from V and 4 bases from J, the gap between germline ends came to 12 bases. CDR3 region: CAISAQGGADTQYF. The CDR3 coding sequence is TGTGCCATCAGTGCGCAGGGGGGTGCAGATACGCAGTATTTT.

This clone was counted between two and nine times. The V call is TRBV6-4, the J call TRBJ2-1, with a tentative D call TRBD2 (7 bases). CDR1 is MRHNA, CDR2 SNTAGT, per germline. V was clipped by 0 bases and J by 2 bases, with 14 bases between them. CDR3 size: 17 residues. CDR3 sequence (DNA): TGTGCCAGCAGTGACTCGTCGGACGGGGGGCCCTACAATGAGCAGTTCTTC. Residues: CASSDSSDGGPYNEQFF.

The genes are TRBV30 and TRBJ1-4, with 10 bases that match TRBD1. This CDR3 has 14 residues. Germline-derived CDR1 and CDR2 are GTSNPN and SVGIG (reference sequence). The V and J ends lost 6 bases and 7 bases, in that order; junction bases with no gene match: 8. The CDR3 loop reads CACHPGTGAEKLFF. As DNA, the CDR3 is TGTGCCTGTCATCCCGGGACAGGGGCTGAAAAACTGTTTTTT.

The chain carries TRBV7-9 and TRBJ1-1; a weak D match, TRBD1 (6 bases). Germline CDR1 SEHNR, CDR2 FQNEAQ (reference sequence). With 2 bases removed from V and 0 bases from J, the gap between germline ends came to 7 bases. CDR3 length: 14 amino acids. Here the CDR3 DNA reads TGTGCCAGCAGCTTATACAGGGTGAACACTGAAGCTTTCTTT. This gives the protein CASSLYRVNTEAFF. Supplemented by reference TRBV7-9 and TRBJ1-1, the full variable domain reads DTGVSQNPRHKITKRGQNVTFRCDPISEHNRLYWYRQTLGQGPEFLTYFQNEAQLEKSRLLSDRFSAERPKGSFSTLEIQRTEQGDSAMYLCASSLYRVNTEAFFGQGTRLTVV.

This clone has just a few counts. One end of the junction is discordant with germline, which a read error may explain. This CDR3 is CASSEARGTRALF. CDR3 DNA: TGTGCCAGCAGTGAAGCGCGTGGGACAAGGGCGCTCTTC. This sequence joins TRBV6-1 and TRBJ2-1, with TRBD1 as a possible D gene (6 bases). The CDR3 sequence is 13 residues long. The germline CDR1 and CDR2 sequences are MNHNS and SASEGT.

The chain recombines TRBV27 with TRBJ1-1; D is unclear. The CDR3 contains 14 residues. The V end was cut by 0 bases, the J end by 3 bases, with 8 bases between. Per germline, CDR1 MNHEY and CDR2 SMNVEV (reference sequence). The chain's CDR3 is CASSLSQRYTEAFF. CDR3 bases: TGTGCCAGCAGTTTATCCCAGCGGTACACTGAAGCTTTCTTT.

The chain employs TRBV5-6 and TRBJ1-3, with D perhaps matching TRBD1 (5 bases). CDR1 SGHDT and CDR2 YYEEEE come from the germline V gene. V gave up 4 bases and J gave up 0 bases, with 8 bases separating them. The CDR3 sequence is 14 residues long. The CDR3 region is CASSAGPSGNTIYF. Here the CDR3 DNA reads TGTGCCAGCAGCGCGGGGCCCTCTGGAAACACCATATATTTT.

The chain couples TRBV4-1 to TRBJ1-1; TRBD1 matches 8 bases. Germline assignment: CDR1 MGHRA and CDR2 YSYEKL. Trimming cost V 4 bases and J 2 bases; bases outside gene matches: 3. This CDR3 has 14 amino acids. The chain's CDR3 is CASSLGTGNTEAFF. CDR3 nucleotide sequence: TGCGCCAGCAGCCTGGGGACAGGAAACACTGAAGCTTTCTTT.

The gene calls are TRBV19 and TRBJ2-1, with 9 bases matching TRBD1. Losses at the gene ends were 3 bases for V and 4 bases for J; bases not matched to a gene: 13. Germline CDR1 and CDR2: LNHDA and SQIVND (reference sequence). The CDR3 covers 18 residues. The CDR3 sequence: CASSIRIDGTGKYNEQFF. CDR3 DNA: TGTGCCAGTAGTATCAGGATAGACGGGACAGGGAAATACAATGAGCAGTTCTTC.

The chain joins TRBV13 to TRBJ2-7; no reliable D call. The CDR3 has 12 residues. Germline CDR1 is PRHDT and CDR2 is FYEKMQ (reference sequence). V shed 4 bases and J shed 0 bases, with 4 bases lying between them. The CDR3 DNA reads as TGTGCCAGCAGCTCCGGCTCCTACGAGCAGTACTTC. Translated: CASSSGSYEQYF.

The chain uses TRBV7-2 and TRBJ1-1; D is unclear. The CDR3 contains 15 residues. CDR1 is SGHTA and CDR2 is FQGNSA in the germline V gene. With 6 bases removed from V and 4 bases from J, the gap between germline ends came to 18 bases. The CDR3 DNA reads as TGTGCCAGCAGGCCGCACCCTTTCGAGGGCACTGAAGCTTTCTTT. It specifies CASRPHPFEGTEAFF.

Of note for this clone: The sample holds other DNA sequences that translate to the same CDR3. V is TRBV2 and J is TRBJ2-3; 11 bases fit TRBD1. The junction had 10 bases not matched to a gene; V was cut back by 4 bases and J by 7 bases. CDR3 length: 16 residues. CDR1 and CDR2 from the germline V gene are SNHLY and FYNNEI. The CDR3 DNA follows: TGTGCCAGCAGTGTCGATGGGACAGGGGGTTTGAATACGCAGTATTTT. It codes for CASSVDGTGGLNTQYF.